A selection of T cell receptor beta chains follows, all from one sample in a study of cytomegalovirus exposure and HLA in healthy donors. The table came from immunoSEQ multiplex PCR; TCRdb's copy has only in-frame clones and leaves some out. The repertoire consists of around 110,000 clones, with 70% to 75% occurring once and the leading ten covering about 1.6%. The material sequenced was PBMCs. The source of these receptors is a woman aged 18-29 years in good health and CMV-seronegative. The CDR3 runs from the conserved cysteine through the conserved F or W. The order of the fields is V gene, CDR3 length, D gene, J gene, clone size, CDR3 DNA, CDR3 protein. D genes are given only for firm matches. The size field is filled for only some rows; it gives once, few, many or a size class.

TRBV4-2	18	TRBD1	TRBJ2-5	NA	TGTGCCAGCAGACAAGGACAGGGGATGAGAGGAACCCAAGAGACCCAGTACTTC	CASRQGQGMRGTQETQYF
TRBV6-5	16	NA	TRBJ2-3	NA	TGTGCCAGCAGTTACGGGGGGGGGCTGGTAACAGATACGCAGTATTTT	CASSYGGGLVTDTQYF
TRBV5-1	16	NA	TRBJ2-3	NA	TGCGCCAGCAGCTGGGGACTTCAAAGACACACAGATACGCAGTATTTT	CASSWGLQRHTDTQYF
TRBV11-3	15	TRBD2	TRBJ2-1	once	TGTGCCAGCAGCCAGACTAGCGGGGGGGTCAATGAGCAGTTCTTC	CASSQTSGGVNEQFF
TRBV11-2	14	NA	TRBJ2-7	NA	TGTGCCAGCAGCCCCCCCGGGACATACCTCGAGCAGTACTTC	CASSPPGTYLEQYF
TRBV5-5	15	TRBD2	TRBJ2-1	many	TGTGCCAGCAGCTTGCAAGCGGGGGGGCTCGATGAGCAGTTCTTC	CASSLQAGGLDEQFF
TRBV7-9	14	TRBD1	TRBJ2-7	NA	TGTGCCAGCAGCTCCGGGACAGGGGGCTACGAGCAGTACTTC	CASSSGTGGYEQYF
TRBV28	18	NA	TRBJ1-2	NA	TGTGCCAGCAGTTTGTTCCGGCCCGTTTTAGGTAGGAGCAATGGCTACACCTTC	CASSLFRPVLGRSNGYTF
TRBV6-1	15	NA	TRBJ1-2	NA	TGTGCCAGCAGTGAGGTTCCGACCGACAGCGATGGCTACACCTTC	CASSEVPTDSDGYTF
TRBV9	14	NA	TRBJ1-5	NA	TGTGCCAGCAGCCGGGACTTTACCAATCAGCCCCAGCATTTT	CASSRDFTNQPQHF
TRBV4-2	16	TRBD2	TRBJ2-3	NA	TGTGCCAGCAGCCAAGATCTAGCGGGGGGCACAGATACGCAGTATTTT	CASSQDLAGGTDTQYF
TRBV6-1	14	NA	TRBJ1-5	few	TGTGCCAGCAGTGAGGGGGGTAGCAATCAGCCCCAGCATTTT	CASSEGGSNQPQHF
TRBV19	16	NA	TRBJ2-5	once	TGTGCCAGTAGAGAAGGAGGCGGAACCACACAAGAGACCCAGTACTTC	CASREGGGTTQETQYF
TRBV5-4	13	TRBD1	TRBJ2-2	NA	TGTGCCAGCGGGACAGCGAACACCGGGGAGCTGTTTTTT	CASGTANTGELFF
TRBV27	13	NA	TRBJ1-4	NA	TGTGCCAGCAGTTCTCGGGACAAGGGAAAACTGTTTTTT	CASSSRDKGKLFF
TRBV6-1	14	TRBD1	TRBJ2-2	once	TGTGCCAGCAGGGGACAGGGCGAGACCGGGGAGCTGTTTTTT	CASRGQGETGELFF
TRBV29-1	13	NA	TRBJ1-1	NA	TGCAGCGTTGGGAGCCGATCGGTCGATGAAGCTTTCTTT	CSVGSRSVDEAFF
TRBV28	15	NA	TRBJ1-4	NA	TGTGCCAGCAGTTTATCGGCAGGGCATAATGAAAAACTGTTTTTT	CASSLSAGHNEKLFF
TRBV5-6	17	TRBD2	TRBJ2-1	NA	TGTGCCAGCAGTCGACGTCTAGCGGGGGGCGTTCGGGATGGGCAGTTCTTC	CASSRRLAGGVRDGQFF
TRBV5-6	14	NA	TRBJ2-7	once	TGTGCCAGCAGCTTGACAGGGAGACGTAGCGAGCAGTACTTC	CASSLTGRRSEQYF
TRBV10-2	13	NA	TRBJ2-7	NA	TGCGCCAGCATAGGACAAAGGTTCGGCGAGCAGTACTTC	CASIGQRFGEQYF
TRBV6-1	14	TRBD1	TRBJ1-4	NA	TGTGCCAGCAGTGAACCGACAGGGATTGAAAAACTGTTTTTT	CASSEPTGIEKLFF
TRBV7-9	13	NA	TRBJ1-1	NA	TGTGCCAGCAGCTTTTTACCCGACAGGGAAGCTTTCTTT	CASSFLPDREAFF
TRBV7-9	13	TRBD1	TRBJ2-1	NA	TGTGCCAGCACTGGGGACAGCTACAATGAGCAGTTCTTC	CASTGDSYNEQFF
TRBV6-4	16	NA	TRBJ1-5	NA	TGTGCCAGCAGTGACTCGATCCAGGGCCCCAATCAGCCCCAGCATTTT	CASSDSIQGPNQPQHF